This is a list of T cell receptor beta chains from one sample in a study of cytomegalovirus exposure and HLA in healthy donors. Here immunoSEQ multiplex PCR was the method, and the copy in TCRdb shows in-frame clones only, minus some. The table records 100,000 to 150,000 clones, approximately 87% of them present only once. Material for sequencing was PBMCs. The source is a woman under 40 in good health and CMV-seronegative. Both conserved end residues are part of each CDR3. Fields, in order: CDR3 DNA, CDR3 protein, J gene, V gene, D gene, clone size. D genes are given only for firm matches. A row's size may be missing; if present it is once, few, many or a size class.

TGCAGCGTTCGACTAGCGGCTAGCACAGATACGCAGTATTTT | CSVRLAASTDTQYF | TRBJ2-3 | TRBV29-1 | TRBD2 | -
TGTGCCAGCAGTTTCGCGACAGGGGGGTACGAGCAGTACTTC | CASSFATGGYEQYF | TRBJ2-7 | TRBV28 | TRBD1 | -
TGTGCCAGCAGGATCCGAGCACTACGGAATGAGCAGTTCTTC | CASRIRALRNEQFF | TRBJ2-1 | TRBV7-2 | - | -
TGTGCCAGCAGCTTGGGAGACGGGACCTACGAGCAGTACTTC | CASSLGDGTYEQYF | TRBJ2-7 | TRBV5-4 | - | -
TGCGCCAGCAGCTTGGCAGGGGTGGTGGACAATGAGCAGTTCTTC | CASSLAGVVDNEQFF | TRBJ2-1 | TRBV5-1 | - | -
TGCGCCAGCAGCGTACAGGGAGACACTGAAGCTTTCTTT | CASSVQGDTEAFF | TRBJ1-1 | TRBV5-1 | - | -
TGTGCCAGCAACCTGGGACAGGGGGGCACTGAAGCTTTCTTT | CASNLGQGGTEAFF | TRBJ1-1 | TRBV6-5 | TRBD1 | -
TGTGCCAGCAGCCTAGTAGCGGCTAGCTCCTACAATGAGCAGTTCTTC | CASSLVAASSYNEQFF | TRBJ2-1 | TRBV9 | - | -
TGTGCCAGCAGTGTACTGGACCTAGCACTCGAGCAGTACTTC | CASSVLDLALEQYF | TRBJ2-7 | TRBV2 | - | -
TGTGCCAGCAGTAGGGGCGCGTCAGGCCAGTACTTC | CASSRGASGQYF | TRBJ2-7 | TRBV7-9 | - | -
TGTGCCAGCAGTCCGCCGGGACAGGGACAAGAGACCCAGTACTTC | CASSPPGQGQETQYF | TRBJ2-5 | TRBV6-5 | TRBD1 | -
TGTGCCAGTAGCAGGGGCTACCAAGAGACCCAGTACTTC | CASSRGYQETQYF | TRBJ2-5 | TRBV19 | - | -
TGTGCCAGCAGCTTGGCCCAGCGGGAGGCCAATGTGCAGTATTTT | CASSLAQREANVQYF | TRBJ2-3 | TRBV5-6 | TRBD2 | -
TGTGCCATCAGTGGGACAGGGGGCATCACTGAAGCTTTCTTT | CAISGTGGITEAFF | TRBJ1-1 | TRBV10-3 | TRBD1 | -
TGTTCCAGCAGCCGTAGGGACAGTTCCTACGAGCAGTACTTC | CSSSRRDSSYEQYF | TRBJ2-7 | TRBV7-9 | TRBD1 | -
TGTGCCAGCAGCCCTCCGGGACTAGCGGTCCCGAAGGGGTTCTTC | CASSPPGLAVPKGFF | TRBJ2-7 | TRBV7-2 | TRBD2 | -
TGTGCCAGCAGCCCGACTAGTTGGGAAGAGACCCAGTACTTC | CASSPTSWEETQYF | TRBJ2-5 | TRBV6-5 | - | -
TGTGCCAGCAGCTTCGGACTAGCAAGCAGCTCCTACGAGCAGTACTTC | CASSFGLASSSYEQYF | TRBJ2-7 | TRBV5-5 | TRBD2 | once
TGTGCCAGCAGGGGTACAGGGGGGCCCCAGCATTTT | CASRGTGGPQHF | TRBJ1-5 | TRBV28 | TRBD1 | once
TGTGCCAGCAGCACGAACCGGGACAGGAGCACAGATACGCAGTATTTT | CASSTNRDRSTDTQYF | TRBJ2-3 | TRBV7-9 | TRBD1 | -
TGCGCCAGCAGCCAAGAATACTTTACCGGGGAGCTGTTTTTT | CASSQEYFTGELFF | TRBJ2-2 | TRBV4-3 | - | -
TGTGCCAGCAGCGTTGGGCTCCCCCAGGACACTGAAGCTTTCTTT | CASSVGLPQDTEAFF | TRBJ1-1 | TRBV7-9 | - | -